The rows below give T cell receptor beta chains drawn from one sample of a study of lymphopenia after photon versus proton radiotherapy. Generated by immunoSEQ multiplex PCR, the TCRdb table keeps only in-frame clones and is missing some. The sample includes 25,000 to 30,000 clones, more than 75% of them seen just once. Sequenced here: peripheral blood, sampled from a patient treated with proton-based radiotherapy. The receptors shown here come from a woman aged 55-70 years with cholangiocarcinoma. Some clones in this sample may be carry-over from other donors' samples. Each CDR3 is given without its conserved first and last residue. Each record gives: V gene, J gene, CDR3 length, CDR3 protein.

TRBV5-4	TRBJ2-1	14	ASSWSSSGSYNEQF
TRBV6-5	TRBJ1-4	11	ASSYILNEKLF
TRBV5-1	TRBJ1-3	12	ASSWSDSGNTIY
TRBV6-4	TRBJ2-1	10	ASSDGWDEQF
TRBV6-5	TRBJ2-4	13	ASSYTRDTKNIQY
TRBV19	TRBJ1-5	15	ASSMRIGTYSNQPQH
TRBV7-6	TRBJ1-4	14	ASSSTNGNTNEKLF
TRBV7-6	TRBJ2-5	13	ASSLGPREGETQY
TRBV14	TRBJ2-3	14	ASSLRLAVITDTQY
TRBV6-5	TRBJ1-2	11	ASSYVRNYGYT
TRBV6-1	TRBJ1-4	8	ASSDEKLF
TRBV2	TRBJ2-1	12	ARRGQNSYNEQF
TRBV7-9	TRBJ2-1	11	AEGLNLLNEQF
TRBV5-1	TRBJ2-5	12	ASSLAGTAETQY
TRBV19	TRBJ2-7	12	ASSIRLQGYEQY
TRBV11-2	TRBJ2-5	12	ASSPTSGSETQY
TRBV27	TRBJ1-2	14	ASRMTPGAPNYGYT
TRBV21-1	TRBJ2-3	15	ASSLRSSGTYTDTQY
TRBV5-1	TRBJ1-3	12	ASSPGQGTNTIY
TRBV29-1	TRBJ2-7	13	SVDAGATVGYEQY
TRBV29-1	TRBJ2-2	12	SARDRGDPGELF
TRBV25-1	TRBJ2-1	9	ASSGPNEQF
TRBV7-3	TRBJ2-1	12	ASSSGGPYNEQF
TRBV28	TRBJ2-7	15	ASIPAAIGGLLYEQY
TRBV5-1	TRBJ1-2	12	ASSPDEAQGGYT